This T cell receptor beta chain was obtained from a study of OX40 agonist ivuxolimab in advanced cancers. At the level of the study: The patients received ivuxolimab by intravenous route every 2 weeks at 0.01 to 10 mg/kg.

Sequenced by immunoSEQ multiplex PCR; TCRdb stores in-frame clones only, minus some. Of about 12,000 clones in the sample, 75% to 85% are singletons; the top ten hold 11% to 15%. This CDR3 contains 13 residues. CDR1 MNHEY and CDR2 SMNVEV come from the germline V gene (reference sequence). With respect to this clone: Compared with germline, one end of the junction differs, possibly owing to a read error.

This TCR derives from an adult with an advanced solid tumor such as melanoma, head and neck, liver or kidney cancer. This sample comprised CD4+ or CD8+ T cells sorted from blood, obtained in a trial of the OX40 agonist ivuxolimab. The J gene is TRBJ2-7, the V gene TRBV27; no reliable D call. The CDR3 bases are TGTGCCGGCAGACCTACTGGAACCTACGAGCAGTACTTC. This codes for CAGRPTGTYEQYF.